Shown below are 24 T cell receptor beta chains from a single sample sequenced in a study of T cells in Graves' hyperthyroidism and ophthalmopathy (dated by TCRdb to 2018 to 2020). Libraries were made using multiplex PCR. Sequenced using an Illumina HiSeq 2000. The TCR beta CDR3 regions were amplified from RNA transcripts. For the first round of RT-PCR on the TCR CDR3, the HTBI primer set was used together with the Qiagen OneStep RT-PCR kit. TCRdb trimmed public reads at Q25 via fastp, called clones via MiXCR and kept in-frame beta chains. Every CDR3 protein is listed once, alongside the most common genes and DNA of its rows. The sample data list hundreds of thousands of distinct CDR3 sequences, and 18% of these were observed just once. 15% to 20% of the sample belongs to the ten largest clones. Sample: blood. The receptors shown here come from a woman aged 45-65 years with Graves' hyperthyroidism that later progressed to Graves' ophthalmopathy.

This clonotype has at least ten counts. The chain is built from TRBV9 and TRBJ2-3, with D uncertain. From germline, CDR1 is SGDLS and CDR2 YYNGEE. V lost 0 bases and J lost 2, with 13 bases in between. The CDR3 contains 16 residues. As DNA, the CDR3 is TGTGCCAGCAGCGTAGACAACGCCTTGGACACAGATACGCAGTATTTT. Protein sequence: CASSVDNALDTDTQYF.

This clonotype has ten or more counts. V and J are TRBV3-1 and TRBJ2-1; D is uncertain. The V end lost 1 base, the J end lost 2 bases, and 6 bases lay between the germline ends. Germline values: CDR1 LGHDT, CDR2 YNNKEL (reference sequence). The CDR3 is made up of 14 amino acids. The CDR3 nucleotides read TGTGCCAGCAGCCAAGCAGGTACCTACAATGAGCAGTTCTTC. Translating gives CASSQAGTYNEQFF.

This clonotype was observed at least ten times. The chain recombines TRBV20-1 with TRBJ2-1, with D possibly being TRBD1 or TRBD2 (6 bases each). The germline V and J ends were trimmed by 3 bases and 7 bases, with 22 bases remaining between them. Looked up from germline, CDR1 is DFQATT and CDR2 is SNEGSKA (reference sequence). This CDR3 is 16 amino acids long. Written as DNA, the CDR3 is TGCAGTGCTAGGGGGGCGGGCGCGGGGATAGGGAATGAGCAGTTCTTC. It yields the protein CSARGAGAGIGNEQFF.

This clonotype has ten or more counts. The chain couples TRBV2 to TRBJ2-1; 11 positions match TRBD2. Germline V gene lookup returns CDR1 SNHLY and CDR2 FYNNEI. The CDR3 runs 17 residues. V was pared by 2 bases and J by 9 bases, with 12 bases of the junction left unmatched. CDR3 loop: CASSERGTSGGGGEQFF. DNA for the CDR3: TGTGCCAGCAGTGAAAGGGGTACTAGCGGGGGCGGGGGTGAGCAGTTCTTC.

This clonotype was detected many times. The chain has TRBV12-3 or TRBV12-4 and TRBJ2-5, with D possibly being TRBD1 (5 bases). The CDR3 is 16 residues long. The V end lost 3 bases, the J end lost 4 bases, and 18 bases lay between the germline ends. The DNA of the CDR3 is TGTGCCAGCAGTTTTCCCCTGACAGCAAAATCAGAGACCCAGTACTTC. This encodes CASSFPLTAKSETQYF.

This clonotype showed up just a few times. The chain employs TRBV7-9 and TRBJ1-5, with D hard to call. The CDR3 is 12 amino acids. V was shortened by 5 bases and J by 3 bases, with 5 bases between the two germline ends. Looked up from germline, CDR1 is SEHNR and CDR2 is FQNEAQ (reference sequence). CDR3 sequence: CASSDLNQPQHF. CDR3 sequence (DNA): TGTGCCAGCAGCGACCTCAATCAGCCCCAGCATTTT.

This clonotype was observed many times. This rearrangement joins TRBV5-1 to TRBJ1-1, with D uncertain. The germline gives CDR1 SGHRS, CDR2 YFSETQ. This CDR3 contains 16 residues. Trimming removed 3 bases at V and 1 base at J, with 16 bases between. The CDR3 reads CASSSEWRERNTEAFF. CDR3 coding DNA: TGCGCCAGCAGCTCTGAGTGGCGCGAGAGGAACACTGAAGCTTTCTTT.

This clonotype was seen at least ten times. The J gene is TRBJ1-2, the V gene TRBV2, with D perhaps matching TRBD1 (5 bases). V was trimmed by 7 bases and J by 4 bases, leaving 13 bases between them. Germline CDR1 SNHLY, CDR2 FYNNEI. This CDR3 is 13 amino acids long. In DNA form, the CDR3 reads TGTGCCAGCACCGTGGGTGGGGGCTATGGCTACACCTTC. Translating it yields CASTVGGGYGYTF.

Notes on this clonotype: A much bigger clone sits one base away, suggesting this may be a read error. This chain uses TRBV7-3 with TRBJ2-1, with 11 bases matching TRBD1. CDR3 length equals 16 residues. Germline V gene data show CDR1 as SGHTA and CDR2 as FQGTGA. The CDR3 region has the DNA TGTGCCAGCAGCCGAGAAAGGACAGGGGGCTGGAATGAGCGGTTCTTC. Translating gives CASSRERTGGWNERFF.

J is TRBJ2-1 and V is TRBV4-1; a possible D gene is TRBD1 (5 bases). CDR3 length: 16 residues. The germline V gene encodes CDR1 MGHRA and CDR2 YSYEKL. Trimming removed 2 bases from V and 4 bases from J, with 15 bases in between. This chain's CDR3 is CASSQTGEGWYNEQFF. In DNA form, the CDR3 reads TGCGCCAGCAGCCAAACAGGTGAAGGGTGGTACAATGAGCAGTTCTTC.

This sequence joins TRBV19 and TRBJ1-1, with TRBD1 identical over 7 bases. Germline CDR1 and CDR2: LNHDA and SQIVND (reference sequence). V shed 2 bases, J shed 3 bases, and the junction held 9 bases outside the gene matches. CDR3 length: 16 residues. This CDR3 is CASSISKGARDTEAFF. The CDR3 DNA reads TGTGCCAGTAGTATAAGTAAGGGGGCACGGGACACTGAAGCTTTCTTT.

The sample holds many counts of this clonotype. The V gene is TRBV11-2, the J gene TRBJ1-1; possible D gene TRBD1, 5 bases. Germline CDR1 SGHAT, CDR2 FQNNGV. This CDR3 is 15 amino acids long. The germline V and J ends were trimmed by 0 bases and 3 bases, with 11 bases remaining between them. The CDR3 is CASSLEPGSDTEAFF. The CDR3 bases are TGTGCCAGCAGCTTAGAACCAGGGTCGGACACTGAAGCTTTCTTT.

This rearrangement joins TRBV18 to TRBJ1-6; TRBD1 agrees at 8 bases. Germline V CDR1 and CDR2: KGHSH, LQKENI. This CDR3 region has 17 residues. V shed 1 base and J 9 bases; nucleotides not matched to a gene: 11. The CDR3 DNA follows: TGTGCCAGCTCACCACTTCCCGGACAGGGAATAGGTTCACCCCTCCACTTT. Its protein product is CASSPLPGQGIGSPLHF.

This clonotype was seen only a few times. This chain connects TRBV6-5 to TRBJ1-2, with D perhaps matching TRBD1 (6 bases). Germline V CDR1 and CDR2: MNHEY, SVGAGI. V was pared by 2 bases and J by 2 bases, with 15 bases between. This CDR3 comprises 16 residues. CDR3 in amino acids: CASSYHLDRANYGYTF. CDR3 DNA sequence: TGTGCCAGCAGTTACCACTTGGACAGAGCAAACTATGGCTACACCTTC.

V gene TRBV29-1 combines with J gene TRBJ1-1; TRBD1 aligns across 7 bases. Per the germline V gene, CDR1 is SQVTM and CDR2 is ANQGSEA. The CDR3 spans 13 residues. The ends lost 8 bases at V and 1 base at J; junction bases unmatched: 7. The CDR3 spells CSSAGQRNTEAFF. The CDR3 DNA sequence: TGCAGCTCAGCGGGACAGAGGAACACTGAAGCTTTCTTT.

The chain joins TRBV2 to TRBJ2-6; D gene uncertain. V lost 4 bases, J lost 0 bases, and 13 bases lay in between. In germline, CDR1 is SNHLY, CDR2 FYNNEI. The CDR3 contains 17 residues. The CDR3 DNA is TGTGCCAGCAGTGGATCGGGCTTCAGCTCTGGGGCCAACGTCCTGACTTTC. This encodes CASSGSGFSSGANVLTF.

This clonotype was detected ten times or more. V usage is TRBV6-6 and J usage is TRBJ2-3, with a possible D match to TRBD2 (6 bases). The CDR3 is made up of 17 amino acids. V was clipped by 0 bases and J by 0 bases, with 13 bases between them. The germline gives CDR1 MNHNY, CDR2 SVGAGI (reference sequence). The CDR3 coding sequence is TGTGCCAGCAGTTACTCCTATGGCGGGGTGAGCACAGATACGCAGTATTTT. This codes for CASSYSYGGVSTDTQYF.

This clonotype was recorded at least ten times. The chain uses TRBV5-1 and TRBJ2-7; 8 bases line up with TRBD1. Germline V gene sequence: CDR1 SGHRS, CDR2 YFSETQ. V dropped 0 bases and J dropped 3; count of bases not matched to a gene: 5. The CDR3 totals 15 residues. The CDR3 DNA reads TGCGCCAGCAGCTTGGTTGCGACAGGGGACTACGAGCAGTACTTC. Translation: CASSLVATGDYEQYF.

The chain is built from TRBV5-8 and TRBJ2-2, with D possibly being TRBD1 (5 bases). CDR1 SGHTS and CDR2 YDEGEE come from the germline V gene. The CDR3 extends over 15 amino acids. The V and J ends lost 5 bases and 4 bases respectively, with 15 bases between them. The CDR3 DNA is TGTGCCAGCAGATACAGGACATTGTCCACCGGGGAGCTGTTTTTT. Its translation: CASRYRTLSTGELFF.

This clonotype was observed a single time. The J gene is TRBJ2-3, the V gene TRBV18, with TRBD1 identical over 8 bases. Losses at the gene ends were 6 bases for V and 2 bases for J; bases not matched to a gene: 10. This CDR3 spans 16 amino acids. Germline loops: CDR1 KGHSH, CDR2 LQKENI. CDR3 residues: CASSRETGALTDTQYF. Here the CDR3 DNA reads TGTGCCAGCTCGAGAGAGACAGGGGCCCTCACAGATACGCAGTATTTT. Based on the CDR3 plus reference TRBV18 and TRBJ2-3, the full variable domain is NAGVMQNPRHLVRRRGQEARLRCSPMKGHSHVYWYRQLPEEGLKFMVYLQKENIIDESGMPKERFSAEFPKEGPSILRIQQVVRGDSAAYFCASSRETGALTDTQYFGPGTRLTVL.

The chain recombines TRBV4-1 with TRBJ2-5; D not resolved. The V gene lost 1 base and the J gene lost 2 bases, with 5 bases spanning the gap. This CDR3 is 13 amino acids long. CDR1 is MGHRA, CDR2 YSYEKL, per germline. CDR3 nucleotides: TGCGCCAGCAGCCAAGTAGGACAAGAGACCCAGTACTTC. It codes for CASSQVGQETQYF.

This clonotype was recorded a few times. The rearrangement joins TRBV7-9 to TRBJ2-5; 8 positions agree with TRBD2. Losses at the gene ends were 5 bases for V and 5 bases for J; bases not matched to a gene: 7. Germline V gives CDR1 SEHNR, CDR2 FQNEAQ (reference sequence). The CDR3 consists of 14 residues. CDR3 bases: TGTGCCAGCAGCGGAGGGACTAGGGGTGAGACCCAGTACTTC. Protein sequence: CASSGGTRGETQYF.

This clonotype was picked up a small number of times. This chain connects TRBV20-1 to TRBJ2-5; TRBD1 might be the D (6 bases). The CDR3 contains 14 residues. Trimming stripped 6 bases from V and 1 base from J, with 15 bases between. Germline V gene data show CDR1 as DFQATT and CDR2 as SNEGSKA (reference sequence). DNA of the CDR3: TGCAGTGCCCGGAAGGGGGTACCCCAAGAGACCCAGTACTTC. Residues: CSARKGVPQETQYF.

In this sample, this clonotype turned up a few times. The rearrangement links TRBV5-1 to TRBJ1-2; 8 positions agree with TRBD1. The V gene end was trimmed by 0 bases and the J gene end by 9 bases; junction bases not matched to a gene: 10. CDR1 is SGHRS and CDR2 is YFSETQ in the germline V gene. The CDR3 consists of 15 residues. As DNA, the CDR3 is TGCGCCAGCAGCTTGGCCGGGACAGGAAGTGTAAGCTACACCTTC. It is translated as CASSLAGTGSVSYTF.